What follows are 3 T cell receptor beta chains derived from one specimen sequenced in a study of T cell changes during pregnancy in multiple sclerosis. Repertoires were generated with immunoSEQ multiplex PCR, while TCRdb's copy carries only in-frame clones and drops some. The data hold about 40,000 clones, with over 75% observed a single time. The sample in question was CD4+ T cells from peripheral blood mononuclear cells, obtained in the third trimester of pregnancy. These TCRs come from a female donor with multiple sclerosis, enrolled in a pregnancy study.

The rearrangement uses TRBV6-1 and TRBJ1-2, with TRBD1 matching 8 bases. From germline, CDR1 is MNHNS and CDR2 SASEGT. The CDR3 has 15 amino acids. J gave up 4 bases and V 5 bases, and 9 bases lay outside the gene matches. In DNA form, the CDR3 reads TGTGCCAGCAGTACGAAATATGACAGGGGCTATGGCTACACCTTC. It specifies CASSTKYDRGYGYTF.

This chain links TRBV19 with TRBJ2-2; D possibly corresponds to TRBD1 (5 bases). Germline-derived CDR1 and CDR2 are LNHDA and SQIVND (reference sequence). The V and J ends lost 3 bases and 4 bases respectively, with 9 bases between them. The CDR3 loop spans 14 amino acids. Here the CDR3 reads CASSIARVTGELFF. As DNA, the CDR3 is TGTGCCAGTAGTATCGCCAGGGTCACCGGGGAGCTGTTTTTT.

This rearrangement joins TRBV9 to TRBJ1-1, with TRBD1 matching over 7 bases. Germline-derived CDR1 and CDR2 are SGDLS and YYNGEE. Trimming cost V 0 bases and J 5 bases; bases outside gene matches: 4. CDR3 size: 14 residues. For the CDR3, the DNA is TGTGCCAGCAGCGTAGAAATGACAGGGACTGAAGCTTTCTTT. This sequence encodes CASSVEMTGTEAFF.